Presented here are 8 T cell receptor beta chains from one specimen sequenced in a study of blood T cell repertoires in COVID-19. Data came from immunoSEQ multiplex PCR; TCRdb stores just in-frame clones and leaves some out. The sample shows some 180,000 clones, about four fifths of them seen only once. The specimen sequenced was peripheral blood. These receptor sequences come from a woman of 80 years or more with acute or convalescent COVID-19.

V gene TRBV7-9 combines with J gene TRBJ2-1; D unresolved. This CDR3 contains 8 residues. Looked up from germline, CDR1 is SEHNR and CDR2 is FQNEAQ (reference sequence). Trimming pared 5 bases from V and 12 bases from J, leaving 2 bases between. The CDR3 bases are TGTGCCAGCAGCCGGCAGTTCTTC. Residues: CASSRQFF.

The gene calls are TRBV19 and TRBJ2-1; D perhaps matches TRBD1 (7 bases). The CDR3 loop spans 16 amino acids. Germline V CDR1 and CDR2: LNHDA, SQIVND (reference sequence). With 4 bases removed from V and 0 bases from J, the gap between germline ends came to 13 bases. CDR3 DNA: TGTGCCAGTAGTAGGGGGGACAGCTACTCCTACAATGAGCAGTTCTTC. Translated, it gives CASSRGDSYSYNEQFF.

The chain has TRBV7-2 and TRBJ2-7, with 8 bases that match TRBD2. The CDR3 loop spans 14 amino acids. From germline, CDR1 is SGHTA and CDR2 FQGNSA. Germline trimming cut 3 bases from V and 5 bases from J; bases unmatched to any gene: 6. The CDR3 region is CASSFRREDHEQYF. CDR3 coding DNA: TGTGCCAGCAGCTTTCGGCGGGAGGATCACGAGCAGTACTTC.

The rearrangement uses TRBV28 and TRBJ1-6; D is unclear. V lost 5 bases and J 0 bases, leaving 11 bases between the germline ends. The CDR3 consists of 16 residues. The germline V gene encodes CDR1 MDHEN and CDR2 SYDVKM. The CDR3: CASSPPRSSYNSPLHF. In DNA form, the CDR3 reads TGTGCCAGCAGTCCCCCCAGAAGCTCCTATAATTCACCCCTCCACTTT.

The rearrangement links TRBV7-2 to TRBJ1-1; perhaps TRBD1 as D (5 bases). The CDR3 is made up of 15 amino acids. Germline assignment: CDR1 SGHTA and CDR2 FQGNSA. Trimming took off 4 bases at V and 1 base at J, with 13 bases between the two ends. CDR3 DNA: TGTGCCAGCAGCTCAGGGCCGGGAGCGAACACTGAAGCTTTCTTT. Protein: CASSSGPGANTEAFF.

This rearrangement joins TRBV3-1 (or the pseudogene TRBV3-2) to TRBJ2-5; 12 bases are shared with TRBD2. Germline V CDR1 and CDR2: LGHDT, YNNKEL (reference sequence). J was trimmed by 1 base and V by 1 base; bases with no gene match: 1. The CDR3 spans 16 residues. The DNA of the CDR3 is TGTGCCAGCAGCCAAGGACTAGCGGGAGTCCAAGAGACCCAGTACTTC. It encodes CASSQGLAGVQETQYF.

The chain is built from TRBV3-1 (or the pseudogene TRBV3-2) and TRBJ2-1; 9 bases fit TRBD2. This CDR3 is built from 13 residues. V lost 8 bases, J lost 4 bases, and 3 bases stayed unmatched. CDR1 is LGHDT, CDR2 YNNKEL, per germline (reference sequence). CDR3 DNA sequence: TGTGCCAGCGAGACTAGCGGTTACAATGAGCAGTTCTTC. Its translation: CASETSGYNEQFF.

The V call is TRBV28, the J call TRBJ1-4, with 8 nucleotides matching TRBD1. With V trimmed by 6 bases and J by 4 bases, 4 bases remained unmatched. The V gene's germline CDR1 is MDHEN and CDR2 SYDVKM. The CDR3 has 14 residues. This CDR3 is CASRQGAGNEKLFF. CDR3 DNA: TGTGCCAGCAGGCAGGGGGCGGGTAATGAAAAACTGTTTTTT.